This is a list of T cell receptor beta chains from one sample in a study of T cells after posttransplantation cyclophosphamide. Sequenced by immunoSEQ multiplex PCR; TCRdb stores in-frame clones only, minus some. The repertoire holds roughly 32,000 clones, with around nine tenths as singletons. Sequenced sample: naive CD4+ T cells sorted from PBMCs. All receptors derive from a woman in her sixties or seventies in good health, CMV-negative, and a related stem cell transplant donor. Both conserved end residues are part of each CDR3. A D gene is named only where the DNA matches it firmly. Size is omitted from some rows. Given values are once, few, many or a class for expanded clones.

J gene: TRBJ2-3
V gene: TRBV7-2
CDR3 length: 15
D gene: TRBD1
clone size: -
CDR3 protein: CASSLQTGGSDTQYF
CDR3 DNA: TGTGCCAGCAGCTTGCAGACAGGGGGCTCAGATACGCAGTATTTT

J gene: TRBJ1-6
V gene: TRBV18
CDR3 length: 17
D gene: TRBD1
clone size: -
CDR3 protein: CASSPLGTGGLNSPLHF
CDR3 DNA: TGTGCCAGCTCACCTCTGGGGACAGGGGGTCTTAATTCACCCCTCCACTTT

J gene: TRBJ2-7
V gene: TRBV6-5
CDR3 length: 15
D gene: -
clone size: once
CDR3 protein: CASGSPGRVAHEQYF
CDR3 DNA: TGTGCCAGCGGTTCACCGGGTCGGGTCGCCCACGAGCAGTACTTC

J gene: TRBJ2-7
V gene: TRBV9
CDR3 length: 14
D gene: -
clone size: -
CDR3 protein: CASSEGIGSGEQYF
CDR3 DNA: TGTGCCAGCAGCGAAGGAATTGGGAGCGGCGAGCAGTACTTC

J gene: TRBJ2-3
V gene: TRBV7-2
CDR3 length: 14
D gene: -
clone size: -
CDR3 protein: CASSLVGILDTQYF
CDR3 DNA: TGTGCCAGCAGCTTAGTCGGGATCCTAGATACGCAGTATTTT

J gene: TRBJ2-5
V gene: TRBV7-2
CDR3 length: 14
D gene: TRBD1
clone size: -
CDR3 protein: CASSSGTGKETQYF
CDR3 DNA: TGTGCCAGCAGCAGCGGGACAGGGAAGGAGACCCAGTACTTC

J gene: TRBJ1-1
V gene: TRBV7-9
CDR3 length: 16
D gene: -
clone size: -
CDR3 protein: CASSLASAGALAEAFF
CDR3 DNA: TGTGCCAGCAGCTTAGCGTCGGCAGGGGCGCTGGCTGAAGCTTTCTTT

J gene: TRBJ1-1
V gene: TRBV5-1
CDR3 length: 16
D gene: TRBD1
clone size: -
CDR3 protein: CASSLIAGTGKTEAFF
CDR3 DNA: TGCGCCAGCAGCTTGATTGCCGGGACAGGGAAGACTGAAGCTTTCTTT

J gene: TRBJ1-5
V gene: TRBV30
CDR3 length: 12
D gene: -
clone size: -
CDR3 protein: CAWSESEQPQHF
CDR3 DNA: TGTGCCTGGAGTGAAAGTGAGCAGCCCCAGCATTTT

J gene: TRBJ2-5
V gene: TRBV11-2
CDR3 length: 14
D gene: TRBD1
clone size: -
CDR3 protein: CASSFNRGQETQYF
CDR3 DNA: TGTGCCAGCAGCTTTAACAGGGGTCAAGAGACCCAGTACTTC

J gene: TRBJ2-6
V gene: TRBV5-1
CDR3 length: 14
D gene: -
clone size: -
CDR3 protein: CASRENAGANVLTF
CDR3 DNA: TGCGCCAGCAGAGAGAACGCTGGGGCCAACGTCCTGACTTTC

J gene: TRBJ2-1
V gene: TRBV5-1
CDR3 length: 15
D gene: TRBD1
clone size: once
CDR3 protein: CASSFPDRDGNEQFF
CDR3 DNA: TGCGCCAGCAGCTTCCCGGACAGGGACGGAAATGAGCAGTTCTTC

J gene: TRBJ1-3
V gene: TRBV7-6
CDR3 length: 13
D gene: -
clone size: -
CDR3 protein: CASWAGSGNTIYF
CDR3 DNA: TGTGCCAGCTGGGCGGGCTCTGGAAACACCATATATTTT

J gene: TRBJ1-5
V gene: TRBV27
CDR3 length: 15
D gene: -
clone size: -
CDR3 protein: CASSLRGGTGQPQHF
CDR3 DNA: TGTGCCAGCAGTTTACGCGGGGGAACGGGGCAGCCCCAGCATTTT

J gene: TRBJ1-2
V gene: TRBV28
CDR3 length: 14
D gene: -
clone size: once
CDR3 protein: CASSLGRGGYGYTF
CDR3 DNA: TGTGCCAGCAGCCTCGGCCGGGGGGGCTATGGCTACACCTTC

J gene: TRBJ2-5
V gene: TRBV6-5
CDR3 length: 16
D gene: -
clone size: -
CDR3 protein: CASSYSSRRGQETQYF
CDR3 DNA: TGTGCCAGCAGTTATTCGAGTCGGCGGGGCCAAGAGACCCAGTACTTC

J gene: TRBJ2-7
V gene: TRBV18
CDR3 length: 16
D gene: TRBD1
clone size: -
CDR3 protein: CASSPPLDREAYEQYF
CDR3 DNA: TGTGCCAGCTCACCACCTTTGGACAGGGAAGCCTACGAGCAGTACTTC

J gene: TRBJ1-1
V gene: TRBV7-2
CDR3 length: 12
D gene: -
clone size: -
CDR3 protein: CASSLAAGEAFF
CDR3 DNA: TGTGCCAGCAGCTTAGCGGCAGGTGAAGCTTTCTTT

J gene: TRBJ2-2
V gene: TRBV28
CDR3 length: 13
D gene: TRBD1
clone size: few
CDR3 protein: CASRRGHVGELFF
CDR3 DNA: TGTGCCAGCAGAAGGGGGCACGTCGGGGAGCTGTTTTTT

J gene: TRBJ1-6
V gene: TRBV19
CDR3 length: 14
D gene: TRBD1
clone size: -
CDR3 protein: CASSTGQGNSPLHF
CDR3 DNA: TGTGCCAGTAGTACGGGACAGGGGAATTCACCCCTCCACTTT

J gene: TRBJ2-7
V gene: TRBV29-1
CDR3 length: 13
D gene: -
clone size: -
CDR3 protein: CSVKLDRAYEQYF
CDR3 DNA: TGCAGCGTCAAATTGGACAGAGCCTACGAGCAGTACTTC

J gene: TRBJ2-7
V gene: TRBV5-1
CDR3 length: 17
D gene: TRBD2
clone size: few
CDR3 protein: CASSAGTSSGVPYEQYF
CDR3 DNA: TGCGCCAGCAGCGCCGGGACTAGTTCTGGAGTGCCCTACGAGCAGTACTTC

J gene: TRBJ2-3
V gene: TRBV5-1
CDR3 length: 15
D gene: -
clone size: -
CDR3 protein: CASSFSGDSTDTQYF
CDR3 DNA: TGCGCCAGCAGCTTCTCGGGGGATAGCACAGATACGCAGTATTTT

J gene: TRBJ1-2
V gene: TRBV28
CDR3 length: 15
D gene: -
clone size: -
CDR3 protein: CASSSQGEFNYGYTF
CDR3 DNA: TGTGCCAGCAGTTCACAGGGAGAATTTAACTATGGCTACACCTTC

J gene: TRBJ2-1
V gene: TRBV7-9
CDR3 length: 13
D gene: TRBD2
clone size: -
CDR3 protein: CASGRGGLGEQFF
CDR3 DNA: TGTGCCAGCGGACGGGGGGGGCTTGGTGAGCAGTTCTTC

J gene: TRBJ1-2
V gene: TRBV5-1
CDR3 length: 15
D gene: -
clone size: -
CDR3 protein: CASSLLTGGVYGYTF
CDR3 DNA: TGCGCCAGCAGCTTGCTCACGGGAGGGGTTTATGGCTACACCTTC

J gene: TRBJ1-1
V gene: TRBV5-1
CDR3 length: 14
D gene: TRBD1
clone size: -
CDR3 protein: CASSKDRGYTEAFF
CDR3 DNA: TGCGCCAGCAGCAAGGACAGGGGATATACTGAAGCTTTCTTT

J gene: TRBJ2-2
V gene: TRBV6-5
CDR3 length: 15
D gene: -
clone size: -
CDR3 protein: CASRLGRISTGELFF
CDR3 DNA: TGTGCCAGCCGGCTGGGGCGCATTAGCACCGGGGAGCTGTTTTTT

J gene: TRBJ2-1
V gene: TRBV6-1
CDR3 length: 14
D gene: -
clone size: -
CDR3 protein: CASSSDSSYNEQFF
CDR3 DNA: TGTGCCAGCTCTAGCGATAGCTCCTACAATGAGCAGTTCTTC

J gene: TRBJ1-1
V gene: TRBV29-1
CDR3 length: 12
D gene: -
clone size: -
CDR3 protein: CSGGQLNTEAFF
CDR3 DNA: TGCAGCGGTGGACAGCTCAACACTGAAGCTTTCTTT

J gene: TRBJ1-2
V gene: TRBV14
CDR3 length: 17
D gene: -
clone size: -
CDR3 protein: CASSQDIGWAGICGYTF
CDR3 DNA: TGTGCCAGCAGCCAAGATATCGGGTGGGCAGGGATTTGTGGCTACACCTTC

J gene: TRBJ1-1
V gene: TRBV30
CDR3 length: 12
D gene: -
clone size: -
CDR3 protein: CAWSVQQIEAFF
CDR3 DNA: TGTGCCTGGAGTGTACAGCAGATTGAAGCTTTCTTT

J gene: TRBJ1-2
V gene: TRBV28
CDR3 length: 15
D gene: -
clone size: -
CDR3 protein: CAGRPSTGMRDGYTF
CDR3 DNA: TGTGCCGGCAGACCGTCCACAGGGATGAGGGATGGCTACACCTTC

J gene: TRBJ1-3
V gene: TRBV19
CDR3 length: 12
D gene: -
clone size: few
CDR3 protein: CASWGHGNTIYF
CDR3 DNA: TGTGCCAGTTGGGGACACGGAAACACCATATATTTT

J gene: TRBJ2-1
V gene: TRBV4-3
CDR3 length: 14
D gene: TRBD2
clone size: -
CDR3 protein: CASSRSGGKTEQFF
CDR3 DNA: TGCGCCAGCAGCCGTAGCGGGGGTAAAACTGAGCAGTTCTTC

J gene: TRBJ2-5
V gene: TRBV2
CDR3 length: 15
D gene: -
clone size: -
CDR3 protein: CASRSQGGAPETQYF
CDR3 DNA: TGTGCCAGCAGGTCACAGGGGGGGGCTCCAGAGACCCAGTACTTC

J gene: TRBJ2-5
V gene: TRBV19
CDR3 length: 14
D gene: TRBD2
clone size: once
CDR3 protein: CASKARGGQETQYF
CDR3 DNA: TGTGCCAGTAAGGCGCGGGGGGGGCAAGAGACCCAGTACTTC

J gene: TRBJ1-4
V gene: TRBV5-8
CDR3 length: 10
D gene: -
clone size: -
CDR3 protein: CASPSEKLFF
CDR3 DNA: TGTGCCAGCCCATCTGAAAAACTGTTTTTT

J gene: TRBJ1-5
V gene: TRBV7-9
CDR3 length: 16
D gene: -
clone size: -
CDR3 protein: CASSESQGVTNQPQHF
CDR3 DNA: TGTGCCAGCAGCGAATCGCAGGGTGTCACCAATCAGCCCCAGCATTTT

J gene: TRBJ1-2
V gene: TRBV27
CDR3 length: 15
D gene: TRBD1
clone size: -
CDR3 protein: CASSSQGTGERGYTF
CDR3 DNA: TGTGCCAGCAGTTCCCAAGGGACAGGGGAGAGGGGCTACACCTTC

J gene: TRBJ2-7
V gene: TRBV4-1
CDR3 length: 13
D gene: -
clone size: -
CDR3 protein: CASSQGLNYEQYF
CDR3 DNA: TGCGCCAGCAGCCAGGGCCTTAACTACGAGCAGTACTTC

J gene: TRBJ2-7
V gene: TRBV28
CDR3 length: 14
D gene: TRBD1
clone size: -
CDR3 protein: CASRKTGGPGEQYF
CDR3 DNA: TGTGCCAGCAGAAAGACAGGGGGCCCCGGCGAGCAGTACTTC

J gene: TRBJ1-6
V gene: TRBV6-1
CDR3 length: 18
D gene: TRBD1
clone size: -
CDR3 protein: CASSEDLDWTGNNSPLHF
CDR3 DNA: TGTGCCAGCAGTGAAGATCTGGATTGGACAGGGAATAATTCACCCCTCCACTTT

J gene: TRBJ1-2
V gene: TRBV7-2
CDR3 length: 12
D gene: -
clone size: -
CDR3 protein: CASSFPGNGYTF
CDR3 DNA: TGTGCCAGCAGCTTCCCCGGGAATGGCTACACCTTC

J gene: TRBJ1-3
V gene: TRBV7-2
CDR3 length: 18
D gene: TRBD1
clone size: -
CDR3 protein: CASSLRTGAASSGNTIYF
CDR3 DNA: TGTGCCAGCAGCTTAAGGACAGGGGCCGCGAGCTCTGGAAACACCATATATTTT

J gene: TRBJ2-3
V gene: TRBV5-6
CDR3 length: 17
D gene: TRBD2
clone size: -
CDR3 protein: CASSLAPTSGRTDTQYF
CDR3 DNA: TGTGCCAGCAGCTTGGCCCCGACTAGCGGACGCACAGATACGCAGTATTTT

J gene: TRBJ1-2
V gene: TRBV28
CDR3 length: 13
D gene: -
clone size: -
CDR3 protein: CASRATVNYGYTF
CDR3 DNA: TGTGCCAGCAGGGCCACAGTCAACTATGGCTACACCTTC

J gene: TRBJ1-5
V gene: TRBV7-2
CDR3 length: 16
D gene: TRBD1
clone size: once
CDR3 protein: CASSRGGTGDNQPQHF
CDR3 DNA: TGTGCCAGCAGCAGGGGAGGGACAGGGGACAATCAGCCCCAGCATTTT

J gene: TRBJ2-1
V gene: TRBV5-1
CDR3 length: 16
D gene: TRBD2
clone size: -
CDR3 protein: CASSLAGTSGYNEQFF
CDR3 DNA: TGCGCCAGCAGCTTGGCCGGGACTAGCGGTTACAATGAGCAGTTCTTC

J gene: TRBJ1-6
V gene: TRBV5-1
CDR3 length: 15
D gene: TRBD1
clone size: -
CDR3 protein: CASSQGQGANSPLHF
CDR3 DNA: TGCGCCAGCAGCCAGGGACAGGGGGCCAATTCACCCCTCCACTTT

J gene: TRBJ2-3
V gene: TRBV6-4
CDR3 length: 14
D gene: -
clone size: -
CDR3 protein: CASSPGIRGDTQYF
CDR3 DNA: TGTGCCAGCAGCCCCGGGATCCGTGGAGATACGCAGTATTTT

J gene: TRBJ2-6
V gene: TRBV19
CDR3 length: 15
D gene: TRBD1
clone size: -
CDR3 protein: CASRSGGSGANVLTF
CDR3 DNA: TGTGCCAGTAGATCAGGGGGATCTGGGGCCAACGTCCTGACTTTC

J gene: TRBJ2-5
V gene: TRBV7-3
CDR3 length: 15
D gene: TRBD1
clone size: -
CDR3 protein: CASSSTGGSTETQYF
CDR3 DNA: TGTGCCAGCAGCTCCACAGGGGGCTCGACAGAGACCCAGTACTTC

J gene: TRBJ1-4
V gene: TRBV19
CDR3 length: 15
D gene: -
clone size: -
CDR3 protein: CASTPRGTRGEKLFF
CDR3 DNA: TGTGCCAGTACCCCACGAGGTACCCGGGGGGAAAAACTGTTTTTT

J gene: TRBJ2-1
V gene: TRBV7-3
CDR3 length: 15
D gene: -
clone size: -
CDR3 protein: CASSPTGTGKLEQFF
CDR3 DNA: TGTGCCAGCAGCCCAACCGGGACTGGGAAATTGGAGCAGTTCTTC

J gene: TRBJ1-4
V gene: TRBV28
CDR3 length: 15
D gene: -
clone size: -
CDR3 protein: CASSSAGATNEKLFF
CDR3 DNA: TGTGCCAGCAGTTCTGCAGGGGCAACTAATGAAAAACTGTTTTTT

J gene: TRBJ2-3
V gene: TRBV5-1
CDR3 length: 17
D gene: TRBD2
clone size: -
CDR3 protein: CASSPNAAAGELDTQYF
CDR3 DNA: TGCGCCAGCAGCCCCAACGCCGCAGCGGGAGAGTTGGATACGCAGTATTTT